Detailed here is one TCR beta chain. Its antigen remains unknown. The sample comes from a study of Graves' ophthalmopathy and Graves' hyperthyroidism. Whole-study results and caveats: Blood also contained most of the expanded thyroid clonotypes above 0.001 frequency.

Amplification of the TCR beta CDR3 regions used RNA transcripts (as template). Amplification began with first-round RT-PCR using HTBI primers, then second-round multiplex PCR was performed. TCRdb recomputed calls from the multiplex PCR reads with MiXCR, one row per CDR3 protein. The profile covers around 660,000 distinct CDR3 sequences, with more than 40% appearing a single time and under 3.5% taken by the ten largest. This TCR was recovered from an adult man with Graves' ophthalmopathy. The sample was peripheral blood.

DNA for the CDR3: TGTGCCAGCAGCCATTTTCAGGGAGATCCCTCTGGGGCCAACGTCCTGACTTTC. It is translated as CASSHFQGDPSGANVLTF. V gene TRBV3-1 combines with J gene TRBJ2-6; D possibly uses TRBD1 or TRBD2 (5 bases each). The germline V gene has CDR1 LGHDT and CDR2 YNNKEL (reference sequence). V was pared by 3 bases and J by 0 bases, with 15 bases between. The CDR3 contains 18 residues.